The source of this T cell receptor (beta chain) is a study of regulatory T cells in long-lasting Graves disease. Time point indicated: newly diagnosed GD, antithyroid drugs for less than 3 months. PBMC-extracted RNA yielded the TCR library. Enrollment of patients was through an endocrinology department in Xi'an, China. Peripheral blood, at nine milliliters, went into EDTA tubes. CDR3 length: 12 amino acids. Trimming took 7 bases from V and 7 from J, leaving 11 bases between them. This clonotype was observed at least ten times. With iRepertoire HTBI primers and Arm-PCR of CDR3 regions, TCR beta libraries were built. TCRdb reanalysed the multiplex PCR reads using MiXCR and keeps one entry per CDR3 protein. The sample has hundreds of thousands of distinct CDR3 sequences, about 16% seen once; the top ten hold 15% to 20%. The same sample was also used in a study of T cells in Graves' hyperthyroidism and ophthalmopathy.

The chain has TRBV12-3 or TRBV12-4 and TRBJ1-5, with D unclear. Source: peripheral blood mononuclear cells (PBMCs), taken at new diagnosis, from a patient treated with antithyroid drugs. This receptor was obtained from a young woman with Graves disease. The CDR3 DNA follows: TGTGCCAGCACCCTAGGGTCCCAGCCCCAGCATTTT. Encoded protein: CASTLGSQPQHF.